The 24 T cell receptor beta chains reported below all come from one sample, sequenced in a study of blood T cell repertoires in COVID-19. Sequenced by immunoSEQ multiplex PCR; TCRdb stores in-frame clones only, minus some. Of about 17,000 clones listed, 77% are singletons. The specimen was peripheral blood. The receptors stem from an older man with COVID-19, enrolled during active disease.

The chain is built from TRBV18 and TRBJ2-7, with TRBD1 matching over 7 bases. Germline V lookup: CDR1 KGHSH, CDR2 LQKENI. The CDR3 length is 14 residues. Trimming removed 3 bases from V and 3 bases from J; junction bases left unmatched: 5. CDR3 residues: CASSPGQQSYEQYF. CDR3 DNA: TGTGCCAGCTCACCGGGACAGCAAAGCTACGAGCAGTACTTC.

The chain couples TRBV10-3 to TRBJ2-1, with a weak D call TRBD1 (6 bases). This CDR3 is built from 13 residues. The germline gives CDR1 ENHRY, CDR2 SYGVKD. Trimming stripped 1 base from V and 5 bases from J, with 6 bases between. This CDR3 is CAISEWDNNEQFF. The CDR3 region has the DNA TGTGCCATCAGTGAGTGGGACAACAATGAGCAGTTCTTC.

The chain links TRBV5-1 to TRBJ2-7; D is perhaps TRBD2 (5 bases). This CDR3 region has 14 residues. Trimming cost V 0 bases and J 2 bases, with 9 bases left between them. Germline V gives CDR1 SGHRS, CDR2 YFSETQ. CDR3 in DNA: TGCGCCAGCAGCTTGGTGAGGGTCGCCTACGAGCAGTACTTC. This gives the protein CASSLVRVAYEQYF.

The chain links TRBV7-9 to TRBJ1-1; D may be TRBD1 (5 bases). This CDR3 is 15 amino acids long. The V gene's germline CDR1 is SEHNR and CDR2 FQNEAQ (reference sequence). Trimming pared 3 bases from V and 0 bases from J, leaving 11 bases between. CDR3 protein: CASSFRNRMNTEAFF. DNA of the CDR3: TGTGCCAGCAGCTTCCGGAACAGGATGAACACTGAAGCTTTCTTT.

The J gene is TRBJ1-3, the V gene TRBV5-4; TRBD1 matches 10 bases. Germline V gene data show CDR1 as SGHNT and CDR2 as YYREEE (reference sequence). V trimming: 3 bases; J trimming: 0 bases; junction bases outside the gene matches: 0. The CDR3 totals 15 residues. The CDR3, as DNA: TGTGCCAGCAGCTGGGACAGGGGCTCTGGAAACACCATATATTTT. Translated, it gives CASSWDRGSGNTIYF. Combining the CDR3 with reference TRBV5-4 and TRBJ1-3 gives the whole variable domain ETGVTQSPTHLIKTRGQQVTLRCSSQSGHNTVSWYQQALGQGPQFIFQYYREEENGRGNFPPRFSGLQFPNYSSELNVNALELDDSALYLCASSWDRGSGNTIYFGEGSWLTVV.

This rearrangement joins TRBV9 to TRBJ2-7; TRBD1 is a possible D gene (6 bases). Germline lookup yields CDR1 SGDLS and CDR2 YYNGEE. The CDR3 covers 16 residues. V was clipped by 3 bases and J by 3 bases, with 19 bases between them. CDR3 loop: CASSAGNPQGIYEQYF. In DNA form, the CDR3 reads TGTGCCAGCAGCGCCGGTAACCCTCAGGGGATCTACGAGCAGTACTTC.

V gene TRBV9 combines with J gene TRBJ1-2; D might be TRBD1 (5 bases). Trimming shortened V by 3 bases and J by 6 bases, and 21 bases separated the two germline ends. Germline V gene lookup returns CDR1 SGDLS and CDR2 YYNGEE. CDR3 length: 16 residues. The CDR3 DNA sequence: TGTGCCAGCAGCGCGGGGGGTGGGCGATCTAATCATGGCTACACCTTC. Protein product: CASSAGGGRSNHGYTF.

This chain connects TRBV18 to TRBJ2-1; D is perhaps TRBD1 (6 bases). Trimming cost V 0 bases and J 0 bases, with 9 bases left between them. The CDR3 is made up of 16 amino acids. Germline V gene data show CDR1 as KGHSH and CDR2 as LQKENI. The CDR3 here is CASSPPQGSSYNEQFF. In DNA, the CDR3 is TGTGCCAGCTCACCACCGCAGGGGAGCTCCTACAATGAGCAGTTCTTC.

The chain has TRBV10-3 and TRBJ1-2; no definite D call. V was pared by 3 bases and J by 0 bases, with 14 bases between. The CDR3 covers 16 residues. The V gene's germline CDR1 is ENHRY and CDR2 SYGVKD. The CDR3 coding sequence is TGTGCCATCAGTGAAGTGAATTTTAGAGCTAACTATGGCTACACCTTC. As protein: CAISEVNFRANYGYTF.

This clone occurred once. This chain links TRBV10-3 with TRBJ2-1; TRBD2 might be the D (5 bases). This CDR3 has 15 residues. From germline, CDR1 is ENHRY and CDR2 SYGVKD. Between the trimmed V and J ends, which lost 0 bases and 2 bases, there was a span of 8 bases. CDR3 nucleotide sequence: TGTGCCATCAGTGAGTCGAGGGTCACCTACAATGAGCAGTTCTTC. Translated, it gives CAISESRVTYNEQFF.

The chain's CDR3 is CASSFLGQGDYGYTF. The DNA of the CDR3 is TGTGCCAGCAGTTTCCTTGGACAGGGAGACTATGGCTACACCTTC. The V and J genes are TRBV27 and TRBJ1-2; the match to TRBD1 covers 8 bases. J was trimmed by 3 bases and V by 3 bases; bases with no gene match: 6. Germline V gene lookup returns CDR1 MNHEY and CDR2 SMNVEV (reference sequence). This CDR3 region has 15 residues.

This rearrangement joins TRBV7-8 to TRBJ1-4, with a possible D match to TRBD1 (5 bases). Germline CDR1 and CDR2: SGHVS and FQNEAQ. This CDR3 is 16 amino acids long. V lost 0 bases, J lost 8 bases, and 16 bases lay in between. CDR3 sequence: CASSLAFKGPAEKLFF. In DNA form, the CDR3 reads TGTGCCAGCAGCTTAGCGTTTAAGGGGCCGGCGGAAAAACTGTTTTTT.

This rearrangement joins TRBV11-2 to TRBJ2-1; TRBD2 matches at 13 bases. Germline trimming cut 3 bases from V and 9 bases from J; bases unmatched to any gene: 5. The germline gives CDR1 SGHAT, CDR2 FQNNGV. CDR3 length equals 15 residues. The CDR3: CASSFGLAGVGEQFF. Written as DNA, the CDR3 is TGTGCCAGCAGCTTTGGACTAGCGGGAGTGGGTGAGCAGTTCTTC.

This clone was picked up a small number of times. J is TRBJ2-7 and V is TRBV5-1; possibly TRBD2 for D (5 bases). Germline lookup yields CDR1 SGHRS and CDR2 YFSETQ. This CDR3 has 16 amino acids. The V end lost 0 bases, the J end lost 3 bases, and 16 bases lay between the germline ends. CDR3 in amino acids: CASSLVVRAADYEQYF. DNA for the CDR3: TGCGCCAGCAGCTTGGTGGTTCGAGCGGCGGACTACGAGCAGTACTTC.

This clone was counted once. V is TRBV27 and J is TRBJ2-1; TRBD2 aligns across 14 bases. Germline lookup yields CDR1 MNHEY and CDR2 SMNVEV (reference sequence). The CDR3 consists of 18 residues. V lost 6 bases and J lost 4; bases outside the gene matches: 11. The CDR3 sequence is CASSVTSGRVIIYNEQFF. Written as DNA, the CDR3 is TGTGCCAGCAGCGTGACTAGCGGGAGGGTTATTATATACAATGAGCAGTTCTTC.

V is TRBV5-5 and J is TRBJ2-5; no reliable D call. The CDR3 contains 15 residues. V was trimmed by 3 bases and J by 1 base, leaving 13 bases between them. Germline V gene lookup returns CDR1 SGHKS and CDR2 YYEKEE (reference sequence). CDR3 coding DNA: TGTGCCAGCAGCTCACGAGTCGAAATCCAAGAGACCCAGTACTTC. Its protein is CASSSRVEIQETQYF. Together with reference TRBV5-5 and TRBJ2-5, the CDR3 gives the full variable domain: DAGVTQSPTHLIKTRGQQVTLRCSPISGHKSVSWYQQVLGQGPQFIFQYYEKEERGRGNFPDRFSARQFPNYSSELNVNALLLGDSALYLCASSSRVEIQETQYFGPGTRLLVL.

This chain joins TRBV27 and TRBJ1-2; D gene uncertain. Trimming removed 6 bases from V and 3 bases from J, with 11 bases in between. Germline V gene sequence: CDR1 MNHEY, CDR2 SMNVEV (reference sequence). There are 13 residues in the CDR3. CDR3 nucleotide sequence: TGTGCCAGCAGCCAAGGACTGTACTATGGCTACACCTTC. Translation: CASSQGLYYGYTF.

The V call is TRBV3-1 (or the pseudogene TRBV3-2), the J call TRBJ2-3; D is perhaps TRBD1 (6 bases). V shed 2 bases and J shed 6 bases, with 9 bases lying between them. The germline V gene encodes CDR1 LGHDT and CDR2 YNNKEL (reference sequence). The length of the CDR3 is 13 residues. This CDR3 is CASSQNTGDTQYF. The CDR3 nucleotides are TGTGCCAGCAGCCAAAATACAGGGGATACGCAGTATTTT.

This clone has just one count. The chain couples TRBV6-9 to TRBJ1-2; TRBD1 matches 8 bases. The germline V gene encodes CDR1 MNHGY and CDR2 SVAAGI. V shed 5 bases and J 4 bases; nucleotides not matched to a gene: 9. This CDR3 comprises 15 residues. In DNA form, the CDR3 reads TGTGCCAGCAGTGATGGACAGGGCCGGAGCTATGGCTACACCTTC. This codes for CASSDGQGRSYGYTF.

The V and J genes are TRBV18 and TRBJ2-2; 7 nucleotides agree with TRBD2. The germline V gene has CDR1 KGHSH and CDR2 LQKENI. CDR3 size: 17 residues. With V trimmed by 1 base and J by 4 bases, 9 bases remained unmatched. The CDR3 loop reads CASSPQSQGGLTGELFF. CDR3 DNA sequence: TGTGCCAGCTCACCACAGAGTCAGGGAGGGCTCACCGGGGAGCTGTTTTTT.

The chain is built from TRBV7-9 and TRBJ1-6; 7 bases map to TRBD1. This CDR3 has 14 amino acids. From germline, CDR1 is SEHNR and CDR2 FQNEAQ (reference sequence). Trimming cost V 1 base and J 7 bases; bases outside gene matches: 1. The CDR3 here is CASSLDRGNSPLHF. CDR3 in DNA: TGTGCCAGCAGCTTAGACAGGGGCAATTCACCCCTCCACTTT.

J is TRBJ2-5 and V is TRBV11-2, with TRBD2 matching 8 bases. Germline V lookup: CDR1 SGHAT, CDR2 FQNNGV. V was pared by 5 bases and J by 5 bases, with 16 bases of the junction left unmatched. The CDR3 spans 17 residues. The CDR3 sequence is CASSPAIYGGGGETQYF. CDR3 nucleotides: TGTGCCAGCAGCCCTGCCATCTACGGTGGCGGGGGGGAGACCCAGTACTTC.

The V gene is TRBV11-3, the J gene TRBJ2-3, with D uncertain. CDR3 size: 14 residues. The ends were cut back, 2 bases at V and 3 bases at J, with 9 bases in the middle. Germline CDR1 reads SGHNT; CDR2 reads YENEEA. The CDR3: CASSLMALTDTQYF. The DNA for the CDR3 is TGTGCCAGCAGCTTAATGGCTCTGACAGATACGCAGTATTTT.

This chain uses TRBV2 with TRBJ1-6, with a possible D match to TRBD1 (6 bases). The V and J ends lost 3 bases and 10 bases respectively, with 13 bases between them. CDR1 SNHLY and CDR2 FYNNEI come from the germline V gene. The CDR3 covers 14 residues. This CDR3 reads CASSEQDRLSPLHF. The CDR3 region has the DNA TGTGCCAGCAGTGAGCAGGACAGACTATCACCCCTCCACTTT.